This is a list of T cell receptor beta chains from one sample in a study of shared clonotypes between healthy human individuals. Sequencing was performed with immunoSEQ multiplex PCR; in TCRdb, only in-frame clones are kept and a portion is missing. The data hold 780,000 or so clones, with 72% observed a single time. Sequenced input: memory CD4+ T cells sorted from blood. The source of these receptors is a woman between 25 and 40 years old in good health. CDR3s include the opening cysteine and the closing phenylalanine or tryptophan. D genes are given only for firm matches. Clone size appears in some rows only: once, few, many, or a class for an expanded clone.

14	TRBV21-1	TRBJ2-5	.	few	CASSGRTGDETQYF	TGTGCCAGCAGCGGGCGGACAGGGGACGAGACCCAGTACTTC
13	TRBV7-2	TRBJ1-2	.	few	CASSLALQGMDTF	TGTGCCAGCAGCTTAGCCTTACAGGGCATGGACACCTTC
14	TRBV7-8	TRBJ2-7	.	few	CASSLVSARHEQYF	TGTGCCAGCAGCTTAGTTTCCGCGAGACACGAGCAGTACTTC
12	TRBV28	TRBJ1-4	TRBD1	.	CASTRDRRGLFF	TGTGCCAGCACCCGGGACAGGAGGGGTCTGTTTTTT
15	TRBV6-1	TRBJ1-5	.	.	CASSKTVSGNQPQHF	TGTGCCAGCAGTAAGACCGTTTCTGGCAATCAGCCCCAGCATTTT
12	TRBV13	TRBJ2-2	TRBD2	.	CASSLREEELFF	TGTGCCAGCAGTTTACGGGAGGAGGAGCTGTTTTTT
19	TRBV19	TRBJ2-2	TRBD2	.	CASPPTSGRGPPNTGELFF	TGTGCCAGCCCCCCAACTAGCGGGAGAGGACCCCCGAACACCGGGGAGCTGTTTTTT
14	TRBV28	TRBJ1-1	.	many	CASTQQGLNTEAFF	TGTGCCAGCACTCAACAGGGATTGAACACTGAAGCTTTCTTT
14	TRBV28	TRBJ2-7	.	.	CASSLDPTSLEQYF	TGTGCCAGCAGTTTAGACCCGACGTCGCTCGAGCAGTACTTC
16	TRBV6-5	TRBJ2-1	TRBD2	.	CASSYSIMAGASEQFF	TGTGCCAGCAGTTACTCGATAATGGCGGGAGCAAGTGAGCAGTTCTTC
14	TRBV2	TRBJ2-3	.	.	CASRNGLSTDTQYF	TGTGCCAGCAGAAATGGACTCAGCACAGATACGCAGTATTTT
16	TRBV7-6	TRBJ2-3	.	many	CASSPQAGTRADTQYF	TGTGCCAGCAGCCCCCAGGCGGGGACGCGGGCAGATACGCAGTATTTT
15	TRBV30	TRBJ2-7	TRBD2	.	CAWSLGLAGAHEQYF	TGTGCCTGGAGTCTGGGGCTAGCGGGAGCCCACGAGCAGTACTTC
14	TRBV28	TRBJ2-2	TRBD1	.	CASKGQGSTGELFF	TGTGCCAGCAAAGGACAGGGGTCCACCGGGGAGCTGTTTTTT
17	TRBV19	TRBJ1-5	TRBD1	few	CASSIKGTGYSNQPQHF	TGTGCCAGTAGTATTAAGGGGACAGGTTATAGCAATCAGCCCCAGCATTTT
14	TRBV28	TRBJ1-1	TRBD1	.	CASRPGGANTEAFF	TGTGCCAGCCGCCCAGGGGGCGCGAACACTGAAGCTTTCTTT
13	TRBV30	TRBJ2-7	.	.	CAWRSGPSYEQYF	TGTGCCTGGAGATCTGGGCCTTCCTACGAGCAGTACTTC
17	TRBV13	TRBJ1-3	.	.	CASSLWGRDLSGNTIYF	TGTGCCAGCAGCTTATGGGGACGGGACCTCTCTGGAAACACCATATATTTT
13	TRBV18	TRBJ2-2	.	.	CASSPPPPGELFF	TGTGCCAGCTCACCACCCCCGCCCGGGGAGCTGTTTTTT
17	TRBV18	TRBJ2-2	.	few	CASSPLTGSANTGELFF	TGTGCCAGCTCACCCTTGACAGGATCCGCGAACACCGGGGAGCTGTTTTTT
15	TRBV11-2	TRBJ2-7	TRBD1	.	CASSLATGGRYEQYF	TGTGCCAGCAGCTTAGCGACAGGGGGCCGGTACGAGCAGTACTTC
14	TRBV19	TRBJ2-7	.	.	CASSIKWRDYEQYF	TGTGCCAGTAGTATAAAGTGGCGGGACTACGAGCAGTACTTC
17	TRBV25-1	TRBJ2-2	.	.	CASSEFPADSNTGELFF	TGTGCCAGCAGTGAATTTCCGGCAGACTCGAACACCGGGGAGCTGTTTTTT
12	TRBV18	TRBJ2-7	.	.	CASSPTDYEQYF	TGTGCCAGCTCACCGACAGATTACGAGCAGTACTTC
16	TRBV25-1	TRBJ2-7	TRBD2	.	CASSAPPSGREPGQYF	TGTGCCAGCAGTGCGCCTCCTAGCGGGAGGGAACCGGGGCAGTACTTC
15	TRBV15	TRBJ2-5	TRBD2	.	CATSRDSGRAETQYF	TGTGCCACCAGCAGAGATAGCGGGAGGGCGGAGACCCAGTACTTC
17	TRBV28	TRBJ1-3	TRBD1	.	CASRPPGQAYSGNTIYF	TGTGCCAGCAGACCCCCGGGACAGGCCTACTCTGGAAACACCATATATTTT
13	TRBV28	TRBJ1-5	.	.	CASSPSDVGPQHF	TGTGCCAGCAGTCCCTCCGACGTGGGTCCCCAGCATTTT
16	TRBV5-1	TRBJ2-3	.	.	CASSPALTSYTDTQYF	TGCGCCAGCAGCCCGGCCCTGACTAGTTACACAGATACGCAGTATTTT
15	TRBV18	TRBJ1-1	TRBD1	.	CASSSSTGLNTEAFF	TGTGCCAGCTCATCGTCGACAGGGCTGAACACTGAAGCTTTCTTT
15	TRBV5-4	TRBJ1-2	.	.	CASSWGAGSNYGYTF	TGTGCCAGCAGCTGGGGAGCTGGCAGTAACTATGGCTACACCTTC
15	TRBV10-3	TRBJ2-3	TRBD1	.	CAINTGGGGTDTQYF	TGTGCCATCAATACAGGGGGCGGCGGCACAGATACGCAGTATTTT
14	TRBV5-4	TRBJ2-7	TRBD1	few	CASSLRQGAYEQYF	TGTGCCAGCAGCCTCAGACAGGGGGCTTACGAGCAGTACTTC
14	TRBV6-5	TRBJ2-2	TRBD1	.	CASSYRTGVGELFF	TGTGCCAGCAGTTATAGGACAGGGGTGGGGGAGCTGTTTTTT
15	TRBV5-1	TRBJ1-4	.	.	CASSSTAPSNEKLFF	TGCGCCAGCAGCTCAACAGCTCCCTCCAATGAAAAACTGTTTTTT
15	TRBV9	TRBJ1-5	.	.	CASSVAGTPDQPQHF	TGTGCCAGCAGCGTAGCCGGGACACCTGATCAGCCCCAGCATTTT
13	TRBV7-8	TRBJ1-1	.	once	CASSLGQFTEAFF	TGTGCCAGCAGCTTAGGACAATTCACTGAAGCTTTCTTT
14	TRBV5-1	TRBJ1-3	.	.	CASSYGTDGNTIYF	TGCGCCAGCAGCTATGGGACGGATGGAAACACCATATATTTT
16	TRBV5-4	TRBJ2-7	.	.	CASSSQKGRARNEQYF	TGTGCCAGCAGCAGCCAAAAGGGTAGGGCGAGGAACGAGCAGTACTTC
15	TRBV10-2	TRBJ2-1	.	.	CASSLQGGDYNEQFF	TGCGCCAGCTCCCTGCAGGGGGGGGACTACAATGAGCAGTTCTTC
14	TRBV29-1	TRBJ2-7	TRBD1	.	CSVEAGTGGYEQYF	TGCAGCGTTGAGGCCGGGACAGGGGGGTACGAGCAGTACTTC
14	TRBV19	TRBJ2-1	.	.	CASSISGQNNEQFF	TGTGCCAGTAGTATATCGGGACAAAACAATGAGCAGTTCTTC
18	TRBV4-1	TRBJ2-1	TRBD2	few	CASSRGTSGSNFYNEQFF	TGCGCCAGCAGCCGGGGGACTAGCGGGAGTAATTTCTACAATGAGCAGTTCTTC
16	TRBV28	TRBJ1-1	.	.	CASSLAEGLGNDEAFF	TGTGCCAGCAGTTTAGCGGAAGGGCTGGGGAACGATGAAGCTTTCTTT
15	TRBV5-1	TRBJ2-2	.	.	CASSLDRVNTGELFF	TGCGCCAGCAGCTTGGACAGGGTAAACACCGGGGAGCTGTTTTTT
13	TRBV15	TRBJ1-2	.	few	CATSRDRAGGYTF	TGTGCCACCAGCAGAGATAGGGCGGGTGGCTACACCTTC
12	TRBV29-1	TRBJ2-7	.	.	CSFRTLHYEQYF	TGCAGCTTCCGGACACTTCACTACGAGCAGTACTTC
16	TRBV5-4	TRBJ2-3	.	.	CASSASLARVADTQYF	TGTGCCAGCAGCGCCTCGCTAGCGAGAGTAGCAGATACGCAGTATTTT
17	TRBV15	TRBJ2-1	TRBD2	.	CATSRELLAGGRNEQFF	TGTGCCACCAGCAGAGAACTACTAGCGGGAGGGAGGAATGAGCAGTTCTTC
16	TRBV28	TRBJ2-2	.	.	CASSLISRADTGELFF	TGTGCCAGCAGTTTAATATCCCGGGCTGATACCGGGGAGCTGTTTTTT
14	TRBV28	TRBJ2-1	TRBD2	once	CASSLGDYRNEQFF	TGTGCCAGCAGTTTAGGGGACTACCGCAATGAGCAGTTCTTC
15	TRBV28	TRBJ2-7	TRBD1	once	CASRQQTGSLAEQYF	TGTGCCAGCAGACAACAGACAGGGTCTCTAGCCGAGCAGTACTTC
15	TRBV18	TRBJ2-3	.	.	CASSEVYTSTDTQYF	TGTGCCAGCTCAGAGGTCTATACTAGCACAGATACGCAGTATTTT
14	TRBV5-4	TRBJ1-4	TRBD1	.	CASSLQGDREKLFF	TGTGCCAGCAGCTTGCAGGGGGATCGGGAAAAACTGTTTTTT
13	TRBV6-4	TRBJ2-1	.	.	CASSAGTINEQFF	TGTGCCAGCAGTGCCGGGACGATCAATGAGCAGTTCTTC
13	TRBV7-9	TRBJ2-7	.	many	CASSFLQGHEQYF	TGTGCCAGCAGCTTCCTTCAGGGACACGAGCAGTACTTC
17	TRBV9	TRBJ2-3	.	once	CASREKTGSRCGGTQYF	TGTGCCAGCAGGGAAAAAACAGGGAGCCGTTGCGGGGGTACGCAGTATTTT
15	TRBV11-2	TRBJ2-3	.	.	CASSRLVTGTDTQYF	TGTGCCAGCAGCCGACTTGTGACAGGCACAGATACGCAGTATTTT
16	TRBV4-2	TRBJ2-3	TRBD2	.	CASSQDPGTRADTQYF	TGTGCCAGCAGCCAAGATCCCGGGACTAGAGCAGATACGCAGTATTTT